The T cell receptor beta chain described here comes from a study of blood T cell repertoires in COVID-19. About the study: Researchers got acute and convalescent COVID-19 samples from the United States, Italy and Spain. Sources were T cells, B-cell-depleted T cells, or PBMCs; the material itself was cDNA or gDNA.

As concerns this clone: Other DNA sequences from this sample encode an identical CDR3 as well.

Per the original data handling: Amplification of reference gene primers was used by the study to estimate nucleated cell counts. Clones were read by immunoSEQ multiplex PCR, and TCRdb kept only the in-frame ones, dropping some. That table is the source of V, J and clone size, and D and trimming were worked out from the DNA. The sample gives 200,000 to 250,000 clones, about 90% of which show up once; about 2.9% is in the top ten. The V and J ends lost 0 bases and 10 bases respectively, with 10 bases between them. In germline, CDR1 is MGHRA, CDR2 YSYEKL. This CDR3 is 13 amino acids long. The V call is TRBV4-1, the J call TRBJ2-1; D call uncertain. The receptor was isolated from a woman aged 25 to 39 who had recovered from COVID-19. Sequenced: peripheral blood. CDR3 amino acids: CASSQDYLNEQFF. CDR3 coding DNA: TGCGCCAGCAGCCAAGATTACTTGAACGAGCAGTTCTTC.